Listed here is a single TCR beta chain. Antigen: not known. TCRdb's table, derived via immunoSEQ multiplex PCR, lists solely in-frame clones and lacks some. The sample has approximately 150,000 clones; about 90% are singletons. The data derive from a study of T cell responses to AZD1222 COVID-19 vaccine. Broader study findings: Spike-specific TCR repertoires showed rising breadth and depth after two AZD1222 doses. Among vaccine-associated CD4 TCRs, coverage spanned spike, with dominance at 160-218 and 743-854.

Trimming at V came to 4 bases and at J to 1 base, leaving 11 bases not matched to a gene. Germline V lookup: CDR1 LGHDT, CDR2 YNNKEL (reference sequence). The CDR3 runs to 17 residues. The input for sequencing was peripheral blood, taken 28 days after the second dose of the MenACWY control vaccine. The chain employs TRBV3-1 (or the pseudogene TRBV3-2) and TRBJ2-5; 8 nucleotides line up with TRBD2. The origin of this receptor is an adult who received the MenACWY meningococcal vaccine as a control. CDR3 amino acids: CASSRNLAGIRQETQYF. The CDR3 DNA reads as TGTGCCAGCAGCCGGAACCTAGCGGGTATCCGCCAAGAGACCCAGTACTTC.